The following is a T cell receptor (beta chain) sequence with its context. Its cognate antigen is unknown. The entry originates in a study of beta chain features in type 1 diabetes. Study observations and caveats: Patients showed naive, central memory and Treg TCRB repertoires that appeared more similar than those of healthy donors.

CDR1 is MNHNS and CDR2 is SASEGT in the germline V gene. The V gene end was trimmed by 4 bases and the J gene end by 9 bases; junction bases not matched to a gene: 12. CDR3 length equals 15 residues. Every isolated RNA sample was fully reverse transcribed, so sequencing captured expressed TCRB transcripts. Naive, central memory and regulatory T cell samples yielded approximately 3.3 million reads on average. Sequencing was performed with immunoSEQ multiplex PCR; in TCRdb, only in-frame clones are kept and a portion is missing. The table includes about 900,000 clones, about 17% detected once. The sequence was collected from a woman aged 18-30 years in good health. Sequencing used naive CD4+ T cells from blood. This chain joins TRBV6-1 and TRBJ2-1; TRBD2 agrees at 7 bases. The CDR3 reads CASSVRGVIFGEQFF. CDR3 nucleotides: TGTGCCAGCAGTGTACGGGGGGTCATTTTCGGTGAGCAGTTCTTC.